The clone carrying this TCR beta chain was seen at least ten times. The target antigen is unknown. The DNA ends 3 residues before the CDR3 does, and the rest of the CDR3 is filled in from the germline J gene. These data originate in a study of T cell clonality in common variable immunodeficiency. Profiling relied on immunoSEQ multiplex PCR, and the TCRdb table lists in-frame clones only, not all of them. The counts give 55,000 to 65,000 clones, none of them seen only once; 1.5% to 2% is held by the top ten. Patients and controls were mostly of Caucasian heritage. Trimming cost V 2 bases and J 5 bases; bases outside gene matches: 1. The germline CDR1 and CDR2 sequences are SEHNR and FQNEAQ (reference sequence). CDR3 size: 13 residues. Broader study findings: What drives increased CVID clonality needs T cell subpopulation sequencing. TCRbeta clonality was increased in CVID versus healthy controls.

The origin of this receptor is a person aged 18-69 years in good health. The specimen was peripheral blood mononuclear cells. The chain uses TRBV7-9 and TRBJ2-5; TRBD1 matches 8 bases. The CDR3 sequence: CASSLQGAETQYF. CDR3 bases read: TGTGCCAGCAGCTTACAGGGGGCTGAGACC.